This is a list of T cell receptor beta chains from one sample in a study of T cell changes during pregnancy in multiple sclerosis. The protocol was immunoSEQ multiplex PCR, while the TCRdb copy is restricted to in-frame clones and leaves out a portion. The sample includes about 80,000 clones, around 90% seen only once; the top ten take 2.6%. Sequenced material: peripheral blood, taken before pregnancy. Receptor source: a female donor with multiple sclerosis, enrolled in a pregnancy study. CDR3s include the opening cysteine and the closing phenylalanine or tryptophan. A D gene is named only where the DNA matches it firmly. Rows may omit the clone size; those that give it use once, few, many or a size class.

clone_size	j_call	d_call	v_call	cdr3_nt	cdr3_aa
-	TRBJ2-2	TRBD1	TRBV6-4	TGTGCCAGCAGTGACTCGAGTCGGACAGGGGGGTCTACCGGGGAGCTGTTTTTT	CASSDSSRTGGSTGELFF
-	TRBJ2-2	TRBD2	TRBV27	TGTGCCAGCAGTTTAAGCGGGAGCTGGACCGGGGAGCTGTTTTTT	CASSLSGSWTGELFF
-	TRBJ2-3	TRBD2	TRBV27	TGTGCCAGCAGCCCTAGACTAGCGGGAGGGCTTGGGGATACGCAGTATTTT	CASSPRLAGGLGDTQYF
-	TRBJ1-3	TRBD1	TRBV4-1	TGCGCCAGCAGCCATCTACCGGGACAGACGAATAGTTTAACTGGAAACACCATATATTTT	CASSHLPGQTNSLTGNTIYF
-	TRBJ2-3	-	TRBV7-8	TGTGCCAGCAGCCCCGGACACACAGATACGCAGTATTTT	CASSPGHTDTQYF
-	TRBJ2-7	-	TRBV27	TGTGCCAGCAGTTCTGTTCGGAGCTCCTACGAGCAGTACTTC	CASSSVRSSYEQYF
-	TRBJ2-2	-	TRBV19	TGTGCCAGCGAACAGGGACCCAGCACCGGGGAGCTGTTTTTT	CASEQGPSTGELFF
once	TRBJ2-3	TRBD2	TRBV19	TGTGCCAGTAGTATAGTAGTGGCGGGAGGGCCGGGAGATACGCAGTATTTT	CASSIVVAGGPGDTQYF
once	TRBJ2-7	TRBD1	TRBV14	TGTGCCAGCAGCCAGAGACAGGGGGCCCCGGTCTACGAGCAGTACTTC	CASSQRQGAPVYEQYF
-	TRBJ2-2	TRBD2	TRBV4-1	TGCGCCAGCAGCCAAGAGACTAGCGCGGCGAACACCGGGGAGCTGTTTTTT	CASSQETSAANTGELFF
-	TRBJ2-7	TRBD2	TRBV14	TGTGCCAGCAGAGCTAGCGGGAGGGTTTTCGAGCAGTACTTC	CASRASGRVFEQYF
few	TRBJ2-2	TRBD2	TRBV4-2	TGTGCCAGCAGCCAGGAAACTAGCGGGAGTCCCGGGGAGCTGTTTTTT	CASSQETSGSPGELFF
-	TRBJ2-3	TRBD2	TRBV4-2	TGTGCCAGCAGCCAAGGGCTAGCGGGAGTCCCGCTCACAGATACGCAGTATTTT	CASSQGLAGVPLTDTQYF
-	TRBJ2-7	TRBD1	TRBV10-3	TGTGCCATCGGGCCCGGGACAGGGGGTAAAGGGGAGCAGTACTTC	CAIGPGTGGKGEQYF
-	TRBJ1-1	-	TRBV25-1	TGTGCCAGCAGTGTAGGGAGGGGCGGATTGGGGACTGAAGCTTTCTTT	CASSVGRGGLGTEAFF
-	TRBJ2-5	TRBD2	TRBV5-1	TGCGCCAGCAGCCCAGCGGGAGTTAAGGAGACCCAGTACTTC	CASSPAGVKETQYF
-	TRBJ2-2	TRBD2	TRBV5-1	TGCGCCAGCAGCTTGGTGTTAGCGGGAGCTTCCGGGGAGCTGTTTTTT	CASSLVLAGASGELFF